This TCR beta chain was documented in a study of T cells in narcolepsy. J was trimmed by 3 bases and V by 5 bases; bases with no gene match: 4. This CDR3 region has 14 residues. Germline loops: CDR1 MNHNY, CDR2 SVGAGI (reference sequence). Whole-study findings and limits: Blood of same and different patients, but not healthy controls, reportedly held recurring autoreactive clonotypes. Some memory CD4+ repertoires had no autoreactive clone sequences.

Regarding this clone: Its matching antigen is unknown.

Data came from immunoSEQ multiplex PCR; TCRdb stores just in-frame clones and leaves some out. The table has over 9,000 clones, around 94% seen once. V usage is TRBV6-6 and J usage is TRBJ1-5; TRBD1 matches 7 bases. The specimen sequenced was CD45RA- memory CD4+ T cells from PBMCs. This TCR was recovered from a human donor with narcolepsy. Here the CDR3 reads CASSPGQLNQPQHF. DNA of the CDR3: TGTGCCAGCAGTCCGGGACAGCTCAATCAGCCCCAGCATTTT.